The source of this TCR beta chain is a study of blood T cell repertoires in COVID-19. In the original workflow: Amplification of reference gene primers provided the estimated nucleated cell counts. The data were produced by immunoSEQ multiplex PCR, yet TCRdb's version contains in-frame clones alone and is incomplete. That table supplies the V and J calls and clone size; D and trimming were determined from the DNA. The sample records just under 350,000 clones, around 86% being singletons. It was during active infection that Seattle patients were enrolled and then longitudinally followed. CDR3 length: 15 residues. Germline V gene data show CDR1 as MDHEN and CDR2 as SYDVKM. As for this clone: Relative to the germline gene, one junction end is altered; a read error may explain this.

The chain recombines TRBV28 with TRBJ1-5, with 8 bases fitting TRBD1. The sequence came from a woman between 45 and 60 years old with COVID-19, enrolled during active disease. Sequenced: peripheral blood. CDR3 nucleotides: TGTGCCAGCAGTTTAGGGGCAGGGGGCAACCAGCCCCAGCATTTT. Translated: CASSLGAGGNQPQHF.